This T cell receptor beta chain emerged from a study of radiation and T cells in renal cell carcinoma. Stated time point: blood 2 weeks post-SBRT. Treatment: 15 Gy SBRT to primary tumor, nephrectomy 4 weeks later. Here immunoSEQ multiplex PCR was the method, and the copy in TCRdb shows in-frame clones only, minus some. The table records roughly 78,000 clones, over 80% of them present only once. V was cut by 1 base and J by 6 bases, with 10 bases left in between. The CDR3 sequence is 14 residues long. Germline V lookup: CDR1 LNHNV, CDR2 YYDKDF (reference sequence). The TCR sequence derives from a man aged 60-69 years with renal cell carcinoma. The sample was blood, taken from a patient whose treatment included radiotherapy and nephrectomy. The V and J genes are TRBV15 and TRBJ2-1, with D possibly being TRBD1 (5 bases). CDR3 nucleotide sequence: TGTGCCACCAGCAGAGGGGGCCAGGCCAATGAGCAGTTCTTC. This sequence encodes CATSRGGQANEQFF.